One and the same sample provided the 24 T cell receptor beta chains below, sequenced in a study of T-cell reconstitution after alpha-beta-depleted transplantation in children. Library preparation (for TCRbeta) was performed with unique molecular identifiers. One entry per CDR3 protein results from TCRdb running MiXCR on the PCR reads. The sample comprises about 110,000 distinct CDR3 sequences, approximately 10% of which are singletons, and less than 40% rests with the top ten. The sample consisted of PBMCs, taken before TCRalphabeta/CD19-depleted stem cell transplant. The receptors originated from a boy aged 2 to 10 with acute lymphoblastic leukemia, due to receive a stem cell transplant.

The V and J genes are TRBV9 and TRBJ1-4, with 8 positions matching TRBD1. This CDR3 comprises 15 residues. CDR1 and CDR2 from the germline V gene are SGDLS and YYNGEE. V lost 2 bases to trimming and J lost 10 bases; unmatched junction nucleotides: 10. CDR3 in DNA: TGTGCCAGCAGCGTTGATGGACAGGGTTCTGGAAAACTGTTTTTT. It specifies CASSVDGQGSGKLFF.

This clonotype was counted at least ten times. CDR3 DNA: TGTGCCAGCAGCGCAGTCGTGACAGGGCTTATCGAAAAACTGTTTTTT. Its protein is CASSAVVTGLIEKLFF. The chain is built from TRBV7-2 and TRBJ1-4, with 7 bases matching TRBD1. The J segment lost 8 bases and the V segment lost 5 bases, leaving 14 bases of the junction unmatched. The CDR3 is made up of 16 amino acids. CDR1 is SGHTA and CDR2 is FQGNSA in the germline V gene.

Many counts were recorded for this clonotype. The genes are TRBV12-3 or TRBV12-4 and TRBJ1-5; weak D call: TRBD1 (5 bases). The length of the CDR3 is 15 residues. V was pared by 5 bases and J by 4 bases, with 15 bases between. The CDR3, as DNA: TGTGCCAGCAGTGTGGGACGACCGGGGAATCAGCCCCAGCATTTT. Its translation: CASSVGRPGNQPQHF.

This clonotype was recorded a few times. In DNA, the CDR3 is TGCGCCAGCAGCGACGGGACAGGGACTGGAAACACCATATATTTT. Protein: CASSDGTGTGNTIYF. J is TRBJ1-3 and V is TRBV5-1; 9 bases align to TRBD1. Per the germline V gene, CDR1 is SGHRS and CDR2 is YFSETQ. After removal of 4 bases from V and 2 bases from J, the junction contained 4 bases not matched to a gene. This CDR3 has 15 amino acids.

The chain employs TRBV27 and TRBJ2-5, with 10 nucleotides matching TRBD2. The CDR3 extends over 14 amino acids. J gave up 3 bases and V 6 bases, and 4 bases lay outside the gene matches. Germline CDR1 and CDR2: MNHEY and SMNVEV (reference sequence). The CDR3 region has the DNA TGTGCCAGCAGACTAGCGGGGATGGAAGAGACCCAGTACTTC. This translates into CASRLAGMEETQYF.

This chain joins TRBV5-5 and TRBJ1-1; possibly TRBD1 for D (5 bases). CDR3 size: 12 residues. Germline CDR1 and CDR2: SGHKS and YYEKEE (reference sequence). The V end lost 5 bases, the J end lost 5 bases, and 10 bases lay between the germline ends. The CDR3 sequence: CASSFQGTEAFF. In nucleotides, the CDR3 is TGTGCCAGCAGTTTTCAGGGAACTGAAGCTTTCTTT.

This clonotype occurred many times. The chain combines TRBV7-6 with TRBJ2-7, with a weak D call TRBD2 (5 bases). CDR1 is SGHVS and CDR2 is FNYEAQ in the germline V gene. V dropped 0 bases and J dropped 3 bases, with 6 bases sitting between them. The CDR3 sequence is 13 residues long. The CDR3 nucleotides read TGTGCCAGCAGCTTAGCTCGGGGCTACGAGCAGTACTTC. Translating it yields CASSLARGYEQYF.

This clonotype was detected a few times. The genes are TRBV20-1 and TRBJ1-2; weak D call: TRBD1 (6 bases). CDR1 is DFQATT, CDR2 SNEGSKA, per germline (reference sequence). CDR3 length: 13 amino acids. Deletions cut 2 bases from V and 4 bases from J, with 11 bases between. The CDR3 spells CSARRQAGYGYTF. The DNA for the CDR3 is TGCAGTGCTAGACGACAGGCGGGCTATGGCTACACCTTC.

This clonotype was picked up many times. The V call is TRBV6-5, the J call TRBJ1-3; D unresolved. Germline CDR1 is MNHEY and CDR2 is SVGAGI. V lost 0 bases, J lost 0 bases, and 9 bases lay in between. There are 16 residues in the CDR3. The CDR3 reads CASSYSREYSGNTIYF. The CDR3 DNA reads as TGTGCCAGCAGTTACTCGCGGGAGTACTCTGGAAACACCATATATTTT.

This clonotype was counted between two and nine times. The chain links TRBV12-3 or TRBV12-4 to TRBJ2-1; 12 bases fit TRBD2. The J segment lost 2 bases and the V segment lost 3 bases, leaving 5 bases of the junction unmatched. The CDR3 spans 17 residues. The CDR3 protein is CASSLASGRATYNEQFF. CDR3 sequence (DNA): TGTGCCAGCAGTTTGGCTAGCGGGAGGGCAACCTACAATGAGCAGTTCTTC.

In nucleotides, the CDR3 is TGTGCCAGCAGTGGTGGGGGAGATACGCAGTATTTT. Its protein is CASSGGGDTQYF. V is TRBV12-3 or TRBV12-4 and J is TRBJ2-3; either TRBD1 or TRBD2 may supply D (5 bases each). Trimming took off 5 bases at V and 5 bases at J, with 8 bases between the two ends. The CDR3 extends over 12 amino acids.

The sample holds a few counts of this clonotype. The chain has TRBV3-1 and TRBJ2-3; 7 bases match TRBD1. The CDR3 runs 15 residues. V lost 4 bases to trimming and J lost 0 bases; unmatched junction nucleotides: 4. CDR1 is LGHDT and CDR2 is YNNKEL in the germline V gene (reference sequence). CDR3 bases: TGTGCCAGCAGCCCCCGGGACAGAAGCACAGATACGCAGTATTTT. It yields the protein CASSPRDRSTDTQYF.

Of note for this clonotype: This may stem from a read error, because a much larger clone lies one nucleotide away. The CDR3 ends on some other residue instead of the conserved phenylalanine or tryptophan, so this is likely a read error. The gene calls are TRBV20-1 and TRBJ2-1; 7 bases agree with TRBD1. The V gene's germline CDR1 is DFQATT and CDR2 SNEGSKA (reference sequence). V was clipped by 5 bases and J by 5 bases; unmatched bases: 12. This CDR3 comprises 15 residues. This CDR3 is CSAQDRSIGNNEQFV. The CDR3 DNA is TGCAGTGCTCAGGACAGGAGCATTGGGAACAATGAGCAGTTCGTC.

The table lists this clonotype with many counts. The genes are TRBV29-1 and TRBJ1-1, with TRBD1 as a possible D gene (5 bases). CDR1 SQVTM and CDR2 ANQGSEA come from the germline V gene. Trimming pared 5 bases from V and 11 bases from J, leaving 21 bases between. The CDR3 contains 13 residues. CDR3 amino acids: CSVKGQRHDAAFF. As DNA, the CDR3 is TGCAGCGTTAAGGGGCAGCGGCATGACGCGGCTTTCTTT.

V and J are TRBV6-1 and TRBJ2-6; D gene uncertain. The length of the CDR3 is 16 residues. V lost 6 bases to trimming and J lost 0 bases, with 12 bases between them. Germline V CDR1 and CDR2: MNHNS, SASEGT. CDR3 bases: TGTGCCAGCAGCCCCTTCAGTCCCTCTGGGGCCAACGTCCTGACTTTC. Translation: CASSPFSPSGANVLTF.

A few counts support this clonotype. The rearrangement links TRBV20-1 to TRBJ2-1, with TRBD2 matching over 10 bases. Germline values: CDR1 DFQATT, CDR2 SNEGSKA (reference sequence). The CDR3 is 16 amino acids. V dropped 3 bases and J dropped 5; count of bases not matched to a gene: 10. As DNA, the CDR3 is TGCAGTGCTAGTCGTCTCGGACTAGCGGACAACAATGAGCAGTTCTTC. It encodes CSASRLGLADNNEQFF.

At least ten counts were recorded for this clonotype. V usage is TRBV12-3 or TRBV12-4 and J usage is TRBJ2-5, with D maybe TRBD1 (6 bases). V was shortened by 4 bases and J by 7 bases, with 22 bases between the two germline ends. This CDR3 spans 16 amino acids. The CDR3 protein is CASSSNRGGFAGTQYF. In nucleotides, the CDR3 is TGTGCCAGCAGTTCCAACAGAGGGGGATTTGCGGGGACCCAGTACTTC.

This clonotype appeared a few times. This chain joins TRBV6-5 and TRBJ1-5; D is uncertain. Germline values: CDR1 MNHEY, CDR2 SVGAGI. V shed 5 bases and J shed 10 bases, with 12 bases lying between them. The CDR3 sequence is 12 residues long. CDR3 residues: CASSSLGEPQHF. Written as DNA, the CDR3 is TGTGCCAGCAGTAGCCTCGGGGAACCCCAGCATTTT.

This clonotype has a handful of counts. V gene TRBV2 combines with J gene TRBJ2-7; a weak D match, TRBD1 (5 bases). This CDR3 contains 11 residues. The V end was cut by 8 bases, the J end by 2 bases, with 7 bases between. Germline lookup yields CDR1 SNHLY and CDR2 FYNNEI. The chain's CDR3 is CASDRAYEQYF. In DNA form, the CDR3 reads TGTGCCAGCGACAGAGCCTACGAGCAGTACTTC. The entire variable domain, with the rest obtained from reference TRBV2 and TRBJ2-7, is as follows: EPEVTQTPSHQVTQMGQEVILRCVPISNHLYFYWYRQILGQKVEFLVSFYNNEISEKSEIFDDQFSVERPDGSNFTLKIRSTKLEDSAMYFCASDRAYEQYFGPGTRLTVT.

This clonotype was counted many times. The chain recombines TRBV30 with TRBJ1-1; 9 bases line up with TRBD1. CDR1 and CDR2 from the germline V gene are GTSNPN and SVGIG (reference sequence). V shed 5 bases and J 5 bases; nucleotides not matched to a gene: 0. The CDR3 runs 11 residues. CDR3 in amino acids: CAWGTGTEAFF. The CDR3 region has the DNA TGTGCCTGGGGGACAGGGACTGAAGCTTTCTTT.

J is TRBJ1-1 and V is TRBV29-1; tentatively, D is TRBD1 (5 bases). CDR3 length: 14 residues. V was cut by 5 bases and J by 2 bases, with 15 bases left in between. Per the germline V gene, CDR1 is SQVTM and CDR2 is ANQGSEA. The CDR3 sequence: CSVSMTVDNTEAFF. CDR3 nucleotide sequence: TGCAGCGTTAGTATGACAGTGGATAACACTGAAGCTTTCTTT.

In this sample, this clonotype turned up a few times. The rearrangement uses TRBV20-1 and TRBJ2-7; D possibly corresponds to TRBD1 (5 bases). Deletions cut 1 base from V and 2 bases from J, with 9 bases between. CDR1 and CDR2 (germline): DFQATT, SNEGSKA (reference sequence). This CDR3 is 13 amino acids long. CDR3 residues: CSARAPGPYEQYF. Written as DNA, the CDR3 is TGCAGTGCTAGAGCTCCAGGGCCCTACGAGCAGTACTTC.

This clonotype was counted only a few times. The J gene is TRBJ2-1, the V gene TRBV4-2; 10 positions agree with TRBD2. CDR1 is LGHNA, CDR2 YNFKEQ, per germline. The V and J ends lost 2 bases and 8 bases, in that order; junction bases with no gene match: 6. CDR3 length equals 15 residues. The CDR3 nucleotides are TGTGCCAGCAGCCAACTAGCGGGAGATTTAGATGAGCAGTTCTTC. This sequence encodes CASSQLAGDLDEQFF.

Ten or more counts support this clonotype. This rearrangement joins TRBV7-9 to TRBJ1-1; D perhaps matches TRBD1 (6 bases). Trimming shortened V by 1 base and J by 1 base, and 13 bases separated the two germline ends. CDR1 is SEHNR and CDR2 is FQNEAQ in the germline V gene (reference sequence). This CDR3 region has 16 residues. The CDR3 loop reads CASSLVQGFWNTEAFF. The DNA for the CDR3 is TGTGCCAGCAGCTTAGTACAGGGTTTTTGGAACACTGAAGCTTTCTTT.